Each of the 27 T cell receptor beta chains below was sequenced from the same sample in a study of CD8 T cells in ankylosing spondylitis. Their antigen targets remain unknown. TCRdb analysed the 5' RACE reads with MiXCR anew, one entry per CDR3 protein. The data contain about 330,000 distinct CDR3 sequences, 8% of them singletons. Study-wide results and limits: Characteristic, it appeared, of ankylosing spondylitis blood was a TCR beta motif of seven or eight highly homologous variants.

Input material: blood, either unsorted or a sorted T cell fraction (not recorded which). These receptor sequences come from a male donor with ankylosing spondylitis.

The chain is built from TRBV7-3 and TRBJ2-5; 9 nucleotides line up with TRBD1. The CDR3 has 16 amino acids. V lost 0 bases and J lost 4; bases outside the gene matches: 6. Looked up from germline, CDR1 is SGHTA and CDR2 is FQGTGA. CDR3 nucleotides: TGTGCCAGCAGCTTAACGGGAGCGGGACAGGGAGAGACCCAGTACTTC. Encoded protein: CASSLTGAGQGETQYF.

The CDR3 spells CASSPWTSGAKEQYF. The CDR3 DNA reads as TGTGCCAGCAGCCCTTGGACTAGCGGGGCCAAGGAGCAGTACTTC. The chain links TRBV7-6 to TRBJ2-7; TRBD2 aligns across 12 bases. V lost 5 bases and J lost 7; bases outside the gene matches: 9. The CDR3 sequence is 15 residues long. Per germline, CDR1 SGHVS and CDR2 FNYEAQ.

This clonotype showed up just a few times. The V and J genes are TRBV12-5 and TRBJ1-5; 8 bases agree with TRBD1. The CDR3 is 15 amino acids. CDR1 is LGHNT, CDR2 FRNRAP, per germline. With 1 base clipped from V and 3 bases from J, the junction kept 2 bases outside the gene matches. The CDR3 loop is CASGLGTGYNQPQHF. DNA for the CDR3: TGTGCTAGTGGTTTGGGGACAGGGTACAATCAGCCCCAGCATTTT.

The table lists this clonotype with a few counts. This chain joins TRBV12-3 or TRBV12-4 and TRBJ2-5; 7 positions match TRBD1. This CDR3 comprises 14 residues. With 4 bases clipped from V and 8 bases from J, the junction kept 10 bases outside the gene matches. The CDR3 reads CASSYGGQPGTQYF. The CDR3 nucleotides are TGTGCCAGCAGTTATGGGGGACAGCCGGGTACCCAGTACTTC.

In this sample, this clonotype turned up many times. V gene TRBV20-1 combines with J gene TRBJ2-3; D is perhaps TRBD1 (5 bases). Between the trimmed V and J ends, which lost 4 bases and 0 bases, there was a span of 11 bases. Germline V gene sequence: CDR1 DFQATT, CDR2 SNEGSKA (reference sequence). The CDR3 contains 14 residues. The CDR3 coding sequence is TGCAGTGCTACTCCGACAGCTAGCACAGATACGCAGTATTTT. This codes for CSATPTASTDTQYF.

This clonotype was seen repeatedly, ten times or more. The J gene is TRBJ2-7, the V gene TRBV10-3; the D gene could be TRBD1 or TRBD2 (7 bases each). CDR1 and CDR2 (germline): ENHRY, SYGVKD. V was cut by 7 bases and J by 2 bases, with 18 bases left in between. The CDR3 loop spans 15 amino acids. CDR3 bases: TGTGCCATCAATGGGAGGGACAGTACCACCTACGAGCAGTACTTC. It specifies CAINGRDSTTYEQYF.

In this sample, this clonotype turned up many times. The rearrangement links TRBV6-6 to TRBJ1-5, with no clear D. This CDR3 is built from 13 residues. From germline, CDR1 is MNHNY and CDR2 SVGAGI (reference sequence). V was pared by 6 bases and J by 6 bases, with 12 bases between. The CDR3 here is CASSLGLGQPQHF. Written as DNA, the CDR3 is TGTGCCAGCAGCTTAGGGCTGGGTCAGCCCCAGCATTTT.

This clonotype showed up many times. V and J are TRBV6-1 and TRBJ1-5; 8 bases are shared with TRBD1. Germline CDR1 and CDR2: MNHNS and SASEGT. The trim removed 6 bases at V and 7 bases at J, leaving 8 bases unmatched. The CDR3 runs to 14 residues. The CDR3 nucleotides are TGTGCCAGCAGGCCGGACAGGGAGGGACAGCCCCAGCATTTT. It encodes CASRPDREGQPQHF.

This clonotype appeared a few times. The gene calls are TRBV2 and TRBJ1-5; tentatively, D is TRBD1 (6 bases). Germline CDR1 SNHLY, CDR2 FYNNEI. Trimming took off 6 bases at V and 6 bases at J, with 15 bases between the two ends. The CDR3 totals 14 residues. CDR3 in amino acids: CASRNSGEGQPQHF. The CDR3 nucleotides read TGTGCCAGCAGAAATTCAGGGGAGGGTCAGCCCCAGCATTTT.

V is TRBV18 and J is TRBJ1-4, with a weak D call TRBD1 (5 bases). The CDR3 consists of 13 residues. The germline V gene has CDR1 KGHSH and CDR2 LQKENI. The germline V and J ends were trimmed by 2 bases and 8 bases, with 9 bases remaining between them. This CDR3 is CASSPGRDEKLFF. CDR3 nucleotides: TGTGCCAGCTCACCAGGACGGGACGAAAAACTGTTTTTT.

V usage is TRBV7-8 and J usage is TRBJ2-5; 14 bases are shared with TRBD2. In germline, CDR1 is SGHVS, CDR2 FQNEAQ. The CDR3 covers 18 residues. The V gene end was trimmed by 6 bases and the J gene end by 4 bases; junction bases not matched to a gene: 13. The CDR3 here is CASSPLFGTSGRGETQYF. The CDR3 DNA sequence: TGTGCCAGCAGTCCCCTCTTCGGGACTAGCGGGAGAGGAGAGACCCAGTACTTC.

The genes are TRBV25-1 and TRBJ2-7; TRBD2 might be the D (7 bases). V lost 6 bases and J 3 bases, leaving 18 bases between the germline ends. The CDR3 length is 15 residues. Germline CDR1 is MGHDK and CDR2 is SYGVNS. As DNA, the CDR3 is TGTGCCAGCAGCACAGGCCGGGGGGACATCTACGAGCAGTACTTC. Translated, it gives CASSTGRGDIYEQYF.

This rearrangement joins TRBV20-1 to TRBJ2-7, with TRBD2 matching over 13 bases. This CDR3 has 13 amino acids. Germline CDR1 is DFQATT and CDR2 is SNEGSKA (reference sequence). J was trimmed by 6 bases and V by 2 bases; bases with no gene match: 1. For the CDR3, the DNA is TGCAGTGCTAGAAGACTAGCGGGAGGCGAGCAGTACTTC. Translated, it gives CSARRLAGGEQYF.

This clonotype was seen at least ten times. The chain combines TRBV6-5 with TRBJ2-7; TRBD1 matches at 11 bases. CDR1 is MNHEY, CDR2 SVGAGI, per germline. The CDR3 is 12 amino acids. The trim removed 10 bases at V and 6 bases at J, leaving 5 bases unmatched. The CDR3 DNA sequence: TGTGCCACCGGACAGGGGGCGTCCGAGCAGTACTTC. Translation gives CATGQGASEQYF.

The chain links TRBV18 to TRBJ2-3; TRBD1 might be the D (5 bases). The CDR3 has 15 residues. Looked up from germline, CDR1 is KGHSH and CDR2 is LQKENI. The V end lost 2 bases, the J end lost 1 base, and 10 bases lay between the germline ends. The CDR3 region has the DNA TGTGCCAGCTCACCATCCGGACACCGCACAGATACGCAGTATTTT. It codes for CASSPSGHRTDTQYF.

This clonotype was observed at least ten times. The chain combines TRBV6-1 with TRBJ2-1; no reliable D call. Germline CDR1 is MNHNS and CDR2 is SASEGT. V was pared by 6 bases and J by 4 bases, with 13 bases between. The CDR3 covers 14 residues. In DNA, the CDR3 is TGTGCCAGCAGCCCGGGTCAATATTACAATGAGCAGTTCTTC. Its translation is CASSPGQYYNEQFF.

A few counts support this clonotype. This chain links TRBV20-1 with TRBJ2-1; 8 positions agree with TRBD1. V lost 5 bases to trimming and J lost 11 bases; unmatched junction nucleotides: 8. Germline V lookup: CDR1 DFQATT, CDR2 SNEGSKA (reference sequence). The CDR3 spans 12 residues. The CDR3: CSAGDRGTQQFF. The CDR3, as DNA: TGCAGTGCTGGCGACAGGGGAACCCAGCAGTTCTTC.

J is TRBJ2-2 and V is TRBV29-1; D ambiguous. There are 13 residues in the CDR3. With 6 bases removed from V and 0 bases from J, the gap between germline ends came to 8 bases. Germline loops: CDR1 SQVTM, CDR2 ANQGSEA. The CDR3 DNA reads TGCAGCGTCACCAACGCGAACACCGGGGAGCTGTTTTTT. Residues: CSVTNANTGELFF.

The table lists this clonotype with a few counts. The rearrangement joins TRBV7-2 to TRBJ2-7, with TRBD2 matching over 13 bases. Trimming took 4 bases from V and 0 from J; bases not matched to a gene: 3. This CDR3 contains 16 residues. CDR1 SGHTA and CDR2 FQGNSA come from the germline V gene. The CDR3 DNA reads TGTGCCAGCAGCTCGGGACTAGCGGGGAGCTCCTACGAGCAGTACTTC. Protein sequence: CASSSGLAGSSYEQYF. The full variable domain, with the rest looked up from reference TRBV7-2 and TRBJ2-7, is GAGVSQSPSNKVTEKGKDVELRCDPISGHTALYWYRQSLGQGLEFLIYFQGNSAPDKSGLPSDRFSAERTGGSVSTLTIQRTQQEDSAVYLCASSSGLAGSSYEQYFGPGTRLTVT.

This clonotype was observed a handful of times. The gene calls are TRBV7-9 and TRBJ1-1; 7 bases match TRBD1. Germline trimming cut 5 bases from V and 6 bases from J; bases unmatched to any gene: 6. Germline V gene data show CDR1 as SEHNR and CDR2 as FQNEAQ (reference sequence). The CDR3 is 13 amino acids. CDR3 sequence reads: CASSEGGWSEAFF. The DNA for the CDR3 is TGTGCCAGCAGCGAAGGGGGCTGGTCTGAAGCTTTCTTT.

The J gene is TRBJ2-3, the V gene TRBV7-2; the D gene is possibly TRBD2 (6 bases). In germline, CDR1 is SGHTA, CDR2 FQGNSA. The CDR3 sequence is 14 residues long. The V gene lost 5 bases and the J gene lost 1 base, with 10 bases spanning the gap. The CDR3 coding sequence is TGTGCCAGCAGCCCAGAGCGGGGCACAGATACGCAGTATTTT. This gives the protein CASSPERGTDTQYF.

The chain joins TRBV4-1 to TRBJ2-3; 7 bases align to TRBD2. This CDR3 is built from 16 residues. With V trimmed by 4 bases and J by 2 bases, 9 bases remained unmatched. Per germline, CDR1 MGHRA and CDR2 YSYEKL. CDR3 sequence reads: CASSRSPQRDTDTQYF. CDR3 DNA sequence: TGCGCCAGCAGCCGCTCCCCCCAGCGGGACACAGATACGCAGTATTTT.

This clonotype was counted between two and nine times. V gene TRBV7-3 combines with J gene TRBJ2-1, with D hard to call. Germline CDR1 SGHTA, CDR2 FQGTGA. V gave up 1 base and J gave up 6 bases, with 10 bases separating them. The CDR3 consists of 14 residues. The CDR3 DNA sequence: TGTGCCAGCAGCTTAAATTTTGGCCCCAATGAGCAGTTCTTC. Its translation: CASSLNFGPNEQFF.

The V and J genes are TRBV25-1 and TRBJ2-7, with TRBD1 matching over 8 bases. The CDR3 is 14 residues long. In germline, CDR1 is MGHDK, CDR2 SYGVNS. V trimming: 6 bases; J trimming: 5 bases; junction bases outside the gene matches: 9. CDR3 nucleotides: TGTGCCAGCAGCCAGCGGACAGGGTACGACGAGCAGTACTTC. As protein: CASSQRTGYDEQYF.

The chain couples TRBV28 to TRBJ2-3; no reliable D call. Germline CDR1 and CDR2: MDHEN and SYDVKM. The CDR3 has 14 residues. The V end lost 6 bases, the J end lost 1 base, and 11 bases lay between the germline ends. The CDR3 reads CASSAPSGTDTQYF. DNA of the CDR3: TGTGCCAGCAGCGCCCCGAGTGGCACAGATACGCAGTATTTT.

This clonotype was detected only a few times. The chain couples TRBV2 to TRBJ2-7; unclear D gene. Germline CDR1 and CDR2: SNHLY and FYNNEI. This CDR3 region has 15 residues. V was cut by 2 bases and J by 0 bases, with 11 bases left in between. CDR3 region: CASSETMADSYEQYF. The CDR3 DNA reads TGTGCCAGCAGTGAAACCATGGCGGACTCCTACGAGCAGTACTTC.

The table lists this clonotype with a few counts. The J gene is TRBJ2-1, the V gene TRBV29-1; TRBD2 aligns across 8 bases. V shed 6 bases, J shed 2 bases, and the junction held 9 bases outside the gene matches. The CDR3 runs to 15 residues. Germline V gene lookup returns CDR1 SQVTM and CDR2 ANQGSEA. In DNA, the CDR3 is TGCAGCGTGACCCCCGGGACTAGAACCTACAATGAGCAGTTCTTC. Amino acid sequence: CSVTPGTRTYNEQFF.